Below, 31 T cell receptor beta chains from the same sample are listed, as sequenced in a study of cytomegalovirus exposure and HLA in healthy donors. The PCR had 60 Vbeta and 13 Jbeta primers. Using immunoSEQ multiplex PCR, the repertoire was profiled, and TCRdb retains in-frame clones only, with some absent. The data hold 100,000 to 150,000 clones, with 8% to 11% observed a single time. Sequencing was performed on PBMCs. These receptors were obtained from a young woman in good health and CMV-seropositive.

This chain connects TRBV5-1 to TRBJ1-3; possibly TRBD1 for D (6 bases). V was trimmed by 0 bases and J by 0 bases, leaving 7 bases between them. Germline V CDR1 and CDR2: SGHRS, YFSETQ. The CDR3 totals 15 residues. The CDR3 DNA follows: TGCGCCAGCAGCTTGGGACAGGTCTCTGGAAACACCATATATTTT. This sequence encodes CASSLGQVSGNTIYF.

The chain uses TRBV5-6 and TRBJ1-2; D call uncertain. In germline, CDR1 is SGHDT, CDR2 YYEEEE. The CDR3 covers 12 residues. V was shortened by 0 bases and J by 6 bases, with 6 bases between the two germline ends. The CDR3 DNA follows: TGTGCCAGCAGCTTGGGGGCAGATGGCTACACCTTC. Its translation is CASSLGADGYTF.

CDR3 nucleotides: TGCAGCGTTTGGCCGGGACAGAGGATGGGGACTGAAGCTTTCTTT. This sequence encodes CSVWPGQRMGTEAFF. This sequence joins TRBV29-1 and TRBJ1-1, with TRBD1 identical over 7 bases. The CDR3 loop spans 15 amino acids. Germline assignment: CDR1 SQVTM and CDR2 ANQGSEA. V gave up 5 bases and J gave up 5 bases; unmatched junction bases: 14. The full variable domain, rest sourced from reference TRBV29-1 and TRBJ1-1, is SAVISQKPSRDICQRGTSLTIQCQVDSQVTMMFWYRQQPGQSLTLIATANQGSEATYESGFVIDKFPISRPNLTFSTLTVSNMSPEDSSIYLCSVWPGQRMGTEAFFGQGTRLTVV.

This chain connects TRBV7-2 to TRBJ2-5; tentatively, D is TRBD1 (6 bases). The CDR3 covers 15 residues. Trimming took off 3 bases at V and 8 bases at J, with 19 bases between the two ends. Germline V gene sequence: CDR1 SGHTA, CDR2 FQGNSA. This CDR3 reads CASSFTGTSYVTQYF. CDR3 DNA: TGTGCCAGCAGCTTCACCGGGACATCTTATGTTACCCAGTACTTC.

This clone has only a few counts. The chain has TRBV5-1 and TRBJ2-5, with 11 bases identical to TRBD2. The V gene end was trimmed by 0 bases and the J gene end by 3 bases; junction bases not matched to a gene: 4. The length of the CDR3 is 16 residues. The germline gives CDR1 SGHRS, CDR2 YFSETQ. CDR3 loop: CASSLAPGLAEETQYF. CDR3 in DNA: TGCGCCAGCAGCTTGGCCCCGGGACTAGCGGAAGAGACCCAGTACTTC.

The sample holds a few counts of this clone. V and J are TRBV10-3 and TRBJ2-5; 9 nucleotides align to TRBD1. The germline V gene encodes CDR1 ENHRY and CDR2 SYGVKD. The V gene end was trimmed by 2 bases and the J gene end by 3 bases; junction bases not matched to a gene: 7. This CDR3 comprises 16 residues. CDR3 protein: CAISETRTGVEETQYF. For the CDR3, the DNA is TGTGCCATCAGTGAGACACGGACAGGGGTCGAAGAGACCCAGTACTTC.

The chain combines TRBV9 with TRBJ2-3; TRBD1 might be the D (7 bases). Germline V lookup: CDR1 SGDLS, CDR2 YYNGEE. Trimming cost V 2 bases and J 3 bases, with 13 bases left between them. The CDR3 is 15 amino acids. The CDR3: CASSVGGGWTDTQYF. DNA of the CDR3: TGTGCCAGCAGCGTTGGAGGGGGCTGGACAGATACGCAGTATTTT.

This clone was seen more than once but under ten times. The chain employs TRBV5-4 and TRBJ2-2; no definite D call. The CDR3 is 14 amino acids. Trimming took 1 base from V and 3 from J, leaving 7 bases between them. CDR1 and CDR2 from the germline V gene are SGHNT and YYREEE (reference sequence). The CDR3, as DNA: TGTGCCAGCAGCTTGAGCGATTACACCGGGGAGCTGTTTTTT. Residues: CASSLSDYTGELFF.

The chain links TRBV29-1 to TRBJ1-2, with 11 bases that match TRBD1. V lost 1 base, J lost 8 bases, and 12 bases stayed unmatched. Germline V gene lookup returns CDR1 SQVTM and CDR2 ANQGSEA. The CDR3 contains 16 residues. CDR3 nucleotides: TGCAGCGTTGAAGGGACAGGGGGCGCAGGAATCGACGGCTACACCTTC. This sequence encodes CSVEGTGGAGIDGYTF. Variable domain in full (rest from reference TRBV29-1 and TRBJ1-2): SAVISQKPSRDICQRGTSLTIQCQVDSQVTMMFWYRQQPGQSLTLIATANQGSEATYESGFVIDKFPISRPNLTFSTLTVSNMSPEDSSIYLCSVEGTGGAGIDGYTFGSGTRLTVV.

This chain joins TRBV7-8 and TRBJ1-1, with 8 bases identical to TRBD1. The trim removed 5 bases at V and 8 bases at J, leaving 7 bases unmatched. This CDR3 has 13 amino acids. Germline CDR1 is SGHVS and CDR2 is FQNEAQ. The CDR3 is CASSPGTGSEAFF. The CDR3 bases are TGTGCCAGCAGCCCCGGGACAGGTTCCGAAGCTTTCTTT.

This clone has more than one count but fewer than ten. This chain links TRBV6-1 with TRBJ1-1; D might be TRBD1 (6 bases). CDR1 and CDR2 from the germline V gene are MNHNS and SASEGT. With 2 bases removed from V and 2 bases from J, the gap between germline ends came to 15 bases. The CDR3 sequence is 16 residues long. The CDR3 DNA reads TGTGCCAGCAGTGAAAGGCAGGGGATTCCCAACACTGAAGCTTTCTTT. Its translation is CASSERQGIPNTEAFF.

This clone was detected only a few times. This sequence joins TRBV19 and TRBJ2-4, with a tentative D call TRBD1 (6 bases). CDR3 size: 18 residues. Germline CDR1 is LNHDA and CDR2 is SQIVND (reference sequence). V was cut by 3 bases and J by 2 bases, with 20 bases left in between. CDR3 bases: TGTGCCAGTAGTATTTCTCCCCCGTGGGGGCTAACCAAAAACATTCAGTACTTC. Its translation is CASSISPPWGLTKNIQYF.

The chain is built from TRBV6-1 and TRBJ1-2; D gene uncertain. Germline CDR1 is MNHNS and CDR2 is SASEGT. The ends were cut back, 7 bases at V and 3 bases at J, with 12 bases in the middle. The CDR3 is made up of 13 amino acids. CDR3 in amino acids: CASTQNGDYGYTF. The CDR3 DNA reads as TGTGCCAGCACCCAAAACGGGGACTATGGCTACACCTTC.

CDR3 sequence: CASSPSTGGEYQPQHF. CDR3 DNA sequence: TGTGCCAGCAGCCCGTCGACAGGGGGCGAATATCAGCCCCAGCATTTT. The chain recombines TRBV28 with TRBJ1-5, with 10 nucleotides matching TRBD1. The V gene's germline CDR1 is MDHEN and CDR2 SYDVKM. V lost 6 bases to trimming and J lost 5 bases; unmatched junction nucleotides: 10. The CDR3 runs to 16 residues.

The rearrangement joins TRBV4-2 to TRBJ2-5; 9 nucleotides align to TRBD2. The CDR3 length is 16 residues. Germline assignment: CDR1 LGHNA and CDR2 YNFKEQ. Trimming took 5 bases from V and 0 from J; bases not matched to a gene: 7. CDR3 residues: CASSGGIAGDQETQYF. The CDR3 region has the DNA TGTGCCAGCAGCGGGGGGATAGCGGGAGACCAAGAGACCCAGTACTTC.

CDR3 protein: CAIREGDYSNQPQHF. Written as DNA, the CDR3 is TGTGCCATCAGAGAGGGGGACTATAGCAATCAGCCCCAGCATTTT. The chain employs TRBV10-3 and TRBJ1-5; D is possibly TRBD1 (6 bases). The CDR3 has 15 amino acids. The V end lost 6 bases, the J end lost 0 bases, and 12 bases lay between the germline ends. CDR1 is ENHRY, CDR2 SYGVKD, per germline.

CDR3 in amino acids: CATSRDQGGAYEQYF. CDR3 bases: TGTGCCACCAGCAGAGATCAGGGGGGCGCCTACGAGCAGTACTTC. The chain couples TRBV15 to TRBJ2-7; possible D gene TRBD1, 7 bases. From germline, CDR1 is LNHNV and CDR2 YYDKDF (reference sequence). Trimming removed 0 bases from V and 2 bases from J, with 11 bases in between. The CDR3 covers 15 residues.

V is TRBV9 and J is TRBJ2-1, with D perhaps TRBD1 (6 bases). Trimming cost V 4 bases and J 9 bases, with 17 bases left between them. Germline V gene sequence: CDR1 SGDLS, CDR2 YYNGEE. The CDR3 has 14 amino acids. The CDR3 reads CASSPDQGSGEQFF. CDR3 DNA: TGTGCCAGCAGCCCAGATCAGGGGTCCGGTGAGCAGTTCTTC. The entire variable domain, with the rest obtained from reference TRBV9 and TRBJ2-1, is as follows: DSGVTQTPKHLITATGQRVTLRCSPRSGDLSVYWYQQSLDQGLQFLIQYYNGEERAKGNILERFSAQQFPDLHSELNLSSLELGDSALYFCASSPDQGSGEQFFGPGTRLTVL.

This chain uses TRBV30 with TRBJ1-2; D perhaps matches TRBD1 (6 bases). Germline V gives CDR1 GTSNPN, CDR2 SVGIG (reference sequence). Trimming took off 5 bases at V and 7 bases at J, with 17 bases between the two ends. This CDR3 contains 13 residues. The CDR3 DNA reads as TGTGCCTGGGCTTTGCAGGGGAATATTGGCTACACCTTC. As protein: CAWALQGNIGYTF.

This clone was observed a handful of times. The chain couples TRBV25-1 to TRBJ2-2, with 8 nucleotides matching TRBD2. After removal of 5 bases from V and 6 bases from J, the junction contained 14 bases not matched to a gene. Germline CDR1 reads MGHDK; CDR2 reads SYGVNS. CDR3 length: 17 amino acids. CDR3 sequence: CASSPNQRESWAGELFF. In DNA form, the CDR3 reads TGTGCCAGCAGTCCAAATCAGCGGGAGTCATGGGCCGGGGAGCTGTTTTTT. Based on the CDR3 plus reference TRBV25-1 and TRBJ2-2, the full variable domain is EADIYQTPRYLVIGTGKKITLECSQTMGHDKMYWYQQDPGMELHLIHYSYGVNSTEKGDLSSESTVSRIRTEHFPLTLESARPSHTSQYLCASSPNQRESWAGELFFGEGSRLTVL.

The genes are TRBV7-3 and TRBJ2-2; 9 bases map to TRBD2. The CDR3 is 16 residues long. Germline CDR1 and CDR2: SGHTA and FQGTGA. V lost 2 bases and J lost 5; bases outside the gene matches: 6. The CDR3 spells CASSLAGGPITGELFF. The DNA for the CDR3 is TGTGCCAGCAGCTTAGCGGGAGGGCCAATTACCGGGGAGCTGTTTTTT.

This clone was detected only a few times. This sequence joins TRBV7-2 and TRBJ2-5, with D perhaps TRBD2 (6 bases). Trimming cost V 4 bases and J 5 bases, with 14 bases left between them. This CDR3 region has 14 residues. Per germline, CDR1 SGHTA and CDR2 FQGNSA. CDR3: CASSSGLRGETQYF. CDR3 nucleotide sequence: TGTGCCAGCAGCTCGGGACTGCGTGGGGAGACCCAGTACTTC.

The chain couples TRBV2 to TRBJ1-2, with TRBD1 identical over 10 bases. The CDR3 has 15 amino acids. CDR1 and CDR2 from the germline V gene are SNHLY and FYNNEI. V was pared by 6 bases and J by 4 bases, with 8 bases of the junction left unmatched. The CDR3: CASRPDRGLGYGYTF. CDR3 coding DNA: TGTGCCAGCAGACCCGACAGGGGGCTAGGCTATGGCTACACCTTC.

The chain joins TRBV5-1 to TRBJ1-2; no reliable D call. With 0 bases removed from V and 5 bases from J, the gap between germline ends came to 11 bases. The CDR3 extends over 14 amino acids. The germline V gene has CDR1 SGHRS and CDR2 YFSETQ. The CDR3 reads CASSLALGSYGYTF. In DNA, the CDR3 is TGCGCCAGCAGCTTGGCCCTCGGGAGTTATGGCTACACCTTC.

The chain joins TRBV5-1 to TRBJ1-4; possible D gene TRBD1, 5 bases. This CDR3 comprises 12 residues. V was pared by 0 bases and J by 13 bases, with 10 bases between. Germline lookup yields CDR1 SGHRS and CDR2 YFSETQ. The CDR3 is CASSLDAGLLFF. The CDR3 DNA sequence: TGCGCCAGCAGCTTGGATGCAGGGCTACTGTTTTTT.

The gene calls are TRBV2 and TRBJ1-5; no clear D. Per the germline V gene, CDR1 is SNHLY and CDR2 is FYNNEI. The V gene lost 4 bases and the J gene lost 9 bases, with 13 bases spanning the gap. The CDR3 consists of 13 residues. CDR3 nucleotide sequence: TGTGCCAGCAGTGTTGAGGTAGAAGGGCCCCAGCATTTT. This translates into CASSVEVEGPQHF.

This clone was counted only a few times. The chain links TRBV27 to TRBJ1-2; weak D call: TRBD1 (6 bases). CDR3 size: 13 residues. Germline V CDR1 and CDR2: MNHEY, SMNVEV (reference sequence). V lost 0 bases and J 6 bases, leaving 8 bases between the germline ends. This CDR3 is CASSLSPGDGYTF. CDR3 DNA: TGTGCCAGCAGTTTATCGCCAGGGGATGGCTACACCTTC.

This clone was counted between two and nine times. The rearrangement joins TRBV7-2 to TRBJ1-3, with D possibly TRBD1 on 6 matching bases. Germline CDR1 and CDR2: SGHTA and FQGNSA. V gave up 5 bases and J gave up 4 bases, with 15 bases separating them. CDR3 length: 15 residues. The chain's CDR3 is CASSTTTGSGNTIYF. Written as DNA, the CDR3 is TGTGCCAGCAGCACCACTACAGGGTCGGGAAACACCATATATTTT. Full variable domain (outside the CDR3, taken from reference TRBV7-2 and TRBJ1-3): GAGVSQSPSNKVTEKGKDVELRCDPISGHTALYWYRQSLGQGLEFLIYFQGNSAPDKSGLPSDRFSAERTGGSVSTLTIQRTQQEDSAVYLCASSTTTGSGNTIYFGEGSWLTVV.

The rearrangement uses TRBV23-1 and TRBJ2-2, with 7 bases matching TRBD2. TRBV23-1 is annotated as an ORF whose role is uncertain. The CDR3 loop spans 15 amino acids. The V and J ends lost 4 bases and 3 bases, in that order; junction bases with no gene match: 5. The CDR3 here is CASSLPSGYTGELFF. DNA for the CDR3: TGCGCCAGCAGTCTACCTAGCGGATACACCGGGGAGCTGTTTTTT.

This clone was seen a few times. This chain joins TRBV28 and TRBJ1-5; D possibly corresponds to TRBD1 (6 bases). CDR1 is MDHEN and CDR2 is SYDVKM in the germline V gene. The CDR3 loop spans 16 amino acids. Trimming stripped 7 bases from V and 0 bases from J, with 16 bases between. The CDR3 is CASTQSGQYSNQPQHF. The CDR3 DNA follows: TGTGCCAGCACTCAATCCGGACAGTATAGCAATCAGCCCCAGCATTTT.

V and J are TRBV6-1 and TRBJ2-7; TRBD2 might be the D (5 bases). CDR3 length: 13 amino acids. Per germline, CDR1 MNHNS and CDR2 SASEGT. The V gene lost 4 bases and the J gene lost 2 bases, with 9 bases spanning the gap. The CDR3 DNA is TGTGCCAGCAGTGTGAGGGTGGCCTACGAGCAGTACTTC. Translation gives CASSVRVAYEQYF.